This TCR beta chain was sequenced for a study of T-cell memory formation after mild COVID-19. Overall study context: Most TCR clusters belonged to a single donor. Overall study findings and caveats: Whether second-wave clones peaking at day 37 were SARS-CoV-2 specific went unconfirmed. CD4/CD8 balance characterized clones contracting day 15 to 85, and CD4+ skew characterized later expanders.

One entry per CDR3 protein, called by TCRdb with MiXCR from the 5' RACE reads. The table lists 30,000 to 45,000 distinct CDR3 sequences, about 10% of them singletons. This clonotype occurred many times. Its antigen is still unknown. CDR3 length: 16 amino acids. From germline, CDR1 is MNHEY and CDR2 SVGAGI. The V and J ends lost 8 bases and 4 bases, in that order; junction bases with no gene match: 15. The chain is built from TRBV6-5 and TRBJ1-2; 8 nucleotides line up with TRBD1. This TCR was sampled from a man younger than 35 who had mild COVID-19 (a few samples of this study predate the infection). Cell type and time point are not known. Input material: PBMCs or a T cell subset sorted from them (not recorded which). CDR3 amino acids: CASGFWIGTGGYGYTF. Here the CDR3 DNA reads TGTGCCAGCGGATTCTGGATCGGAACAGGGGGCTATGGCTACACCTTC.